This T cell receptor beta chain originates from a study of beta chain features in type 1 diabetes. As every portion of the isolated RNA was reverse transcribed, the sequencing read expressed TCRB transcripts. Method: immunoSEQ multiplex PCR; TCRdb's copy keeps in-frame clones and lacks some. The table includes over 100,000 clones, about a sixth detected once. Every participating donor gave one draw, a heparinised blood sample averaging around 0.11 L. The study's findings and limits: Type 1 diabetes patients had TCRB CDR3s that were shorter (moderately but significantly so) in all four CD4+ subsets.

There are a few counts of this clone. Its target is not known. V was clipped by 2 bases and J by 3 bases; unmatched bases: 12. Per germline, CDR1 GTSNPN and CDR2 SVGIG (reference sequence). There are 18 residues in the CDR3. This clonotype originated in a man under 40 with type 1 diabetes. Sequencing was carried out using central memory CD4+ T cells from blood. This chain joins TRBV30 and TRBJ2-1, with 11 nucleotides matching TRBD2. In DNA, the CDR3 is TGTGCCTGGAGTCCCCTCGATACTAGCGGGGGTGACTACAATGAGCAGTTCTTC. It encodes CAWSPLDTSGGDYNEQFF.